A single sample is the source of the 8 T cell receptor beta chains below, sequenced in a study of molecular identifiers for immune sequencing clone quantification. TCRdb reprocessed the PCR reads via MiXCR and lists one record per CDR3 protein. Of about 640,000 distinct CDR3 sequences in the sample, just under 20% are singletons; the top ten hold approximately 0.9%. Sequencing used naive CD8+ T cells from blood, with Jurkat cell RNA spiked in. Subset specified: FACS-sorted CD8+CD4-CCR7+CD45RA+ naive T cells. These receptor sequences come from a human donor in good health. Some libraries in this study had Jurkat cell RNA spiked in.

This chain links TRBV7-2 with TRBJ2-7, with no clear D. The germline CDR1 and CDR2 sequences are SGHTA and FQGNSA. Trimming took 5 bases from V and 0 from J, leaving 11 bases between them. The length of the CDR3 is 14 residues. This CDR3 reads CASSPWRTSYEQYF. CDR3 DNA sequence: TGTGCCAGCAGCCCCTGGCGGACCTCCTACGAGCAGTACTTC.

A note on this clonotype: A clone one base away is much larger, so this may be a read error. V is TRBV7-9 and J is TRBJ1-2, with TRBD1 matching 7 bases. The germline CDR1 and CDR2 sequences are SEHNR and FQNEAQ (reference sequence). After removal of 5 bases from V and 6 bases from J, the junction contained 9 bases not matched to a gene. The CDR3 length is 14 residues. CDR3 residues: CASSGGGANHGYTF. Written as DNA, the CDR3 is TGTGCCAGCAGCGGAGGGGGCGCCAACCATGGCTACACCTTC.

This clonotype was counted ten times or more. The chain uses TRBV4-2 and TRBJ2-1; 8 bases align to TRBD2. Trimming took 1 base from V and 1 from J; bases not matched to a gene: 3. The germline V gene encodes CDR1 LGHNA and CDR2 YNFKEQ. This CDR3 region has 16 residues. CDR3 region: CASSQAPSGSYNEQFF. As DNA, the CDR3 is TGTGCCAGCAGCCAAGCACCTAGCGGGTCCTACAATGAGCAGTTCTTC.

This clonotype appeared once. Since a much larger clone is just one base distant, this may be a read error. The chain has TRBV25-1 and TRBJ2-7; D might be TRBD2 (5 bases). Germline lookup yields CDR1 MGHDK and CDR2 SYGVNS. Trimming cost V 3 bases and J 2 bases, with 11 bases left between them. The CDR3 totals 14 residues. The CDR3: CASSEVGRTYEQYF. DNA of the CDR3: TGTGCCAGCAGTGAGGTAGGGAGAACCTACGAGCAGTACTTC.

Details on this clonotype: This may stem from a read error, because a much larger clone lies one nucleotide away. The genes are TRBV4-3 and TRBJ2-1; D call uncertain. This CDR3 has 16 amino acids. Germline V CDR1 and CDR2: LGHNA, YSLEER. The chain's CDR3 is CASSQEARRSYNGQFF. DNA of the CDR3: TGCGCCAGCAGCCAAGAAGCGCGGAGATCCTACAATGGGCAGTTCTTC.

Regarding this clonotype: A much larger clone differs by one base, so this may be a read error. A read error is likely, as this CDR3 ends without the conserved phenylalanine or tryptophan. The chain uses TRBV7-8 and TRBJ2-5; D call uncertain. The CDR3 is 14 residues long. CDR1 is SGHVS and CDR2 is FQNEAQ in the germline V gene. V lost 3 bases, J lost 1 base, and 9 bases lay in between. This CDR3 is CASSLLSLQETQYL. DNA of the CDR3: TGTGCCAGCAGCTTGTTGTCTCTCCAAGAGACCCAGTACCTC.

This clonotype was recorded at least ten times. The chain combines TRBV4-3 with TRBJ1-3, with 8 bases matching TRBD1. J was trimmed by 4 bases and V by 1 base; bases with no gene match: 6. The germline gives CDR1 LGHNA, CDR2 YSLEER. The CDR3 is made up of 16 amino acids. CDR3 region: CASSQGAGGDGNTIYF. CDR3 nucleotides: TGCGCCAGCAGCCAAGGTGCAGGGGGCGACGGAAACACCATATATTTT.

The table lists this clonotype with many counts. The chain has TRBV19 and TRBJ1-4; D remains ambiguous. The germline gives CDR1 LNHDA, CDR2 SQIVND (reference sequence). The CDR3 length is 13 residues. V was trimmed by 10 bases and J by 6 bases, leaving 15 bases between them. The chain's CDR3 is CAIREPGDEKLFF. Here the CDR3 DNA reads TGTGCCATCCGGGAACCAGGTGATGAAAAACTGTTTTTT.